The source of this TCR beta chain is a study of regulatory T cells in long-lasting Graves disease. Study-level results: There was favoring of TRBV28, TRBJ1-2 and TRBJ2-5 in persistent disease.

From germline, CDR1 is MNHEY and CDR2 SVGAGI. Trimming pared 3 bases from V and 5 bases from J, leaving 16 bases between. The CDR3 totals 15 residues. Sequencing libraries for TCR beta were prepared with iRepertoire HTBI primers and Arm-PCR of CDR3 regions. MiXCR, applied by TCRdb to the multiplex PCR reads, yields one record per CDR3 protein. This table holds about 460,000 distinct CDR3 sequences, 12% to 15% found once. This sample's time point: newly diagnosed GD, antithyroid drugs for less than 3 months. Extracted RNA from PBMCs served as the source of the TCR library. This clonotype appeared many times. What it recognizes is unknown. Separately, the same data were catalogued under a study of T cells in Graves' hyperthyroidism and ophthalmopathy. As reported in that work: HTBI primers were the set used in a first-round RT-PCR of the TCR CDR3.

This chain connects TRBV6-5 to TRBJ1-1; possible D gene TRBD1, 6 bases. This TCR came from a woman aged 45-65 years with Graves disease. Sequenced here: peripheral blood mononuclear cells (PBMCs), sampled at new diagnosis, from a patient treated with antithyroid drugs. CDR3 DNA sequence: TGTGCCAGCAGTTATAAGTTAGGGGGGAAAACTGAAGCTTTCTTT. Encoded protein: CASSYKLGGKTEAFF.